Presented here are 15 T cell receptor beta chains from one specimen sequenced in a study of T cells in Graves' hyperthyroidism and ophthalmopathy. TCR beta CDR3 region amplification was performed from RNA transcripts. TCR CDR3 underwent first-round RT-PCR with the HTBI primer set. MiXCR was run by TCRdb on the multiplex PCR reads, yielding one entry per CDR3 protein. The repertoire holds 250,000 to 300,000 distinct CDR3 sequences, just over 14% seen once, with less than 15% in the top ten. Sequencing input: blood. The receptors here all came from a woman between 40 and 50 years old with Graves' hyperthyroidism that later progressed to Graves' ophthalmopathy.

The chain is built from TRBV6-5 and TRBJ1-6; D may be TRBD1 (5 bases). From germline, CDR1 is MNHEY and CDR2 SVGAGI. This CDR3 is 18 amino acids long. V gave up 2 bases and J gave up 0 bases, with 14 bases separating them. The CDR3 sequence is CASSYVKTDYSYNSPLHF. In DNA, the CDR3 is TGTGCCAGCAGTTACGTGAAGACAGACTACTCCTATAATTCACCCCTCCACTTT.

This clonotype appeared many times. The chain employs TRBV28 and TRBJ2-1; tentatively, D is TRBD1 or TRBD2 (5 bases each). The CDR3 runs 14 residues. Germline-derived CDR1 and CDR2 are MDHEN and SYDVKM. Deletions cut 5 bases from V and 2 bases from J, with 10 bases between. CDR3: CASSPRGAYNEQFF. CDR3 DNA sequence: TGTGCCAGCAGTCCCCGAGGGGCCTACAATGAGCAGTTCTTC.

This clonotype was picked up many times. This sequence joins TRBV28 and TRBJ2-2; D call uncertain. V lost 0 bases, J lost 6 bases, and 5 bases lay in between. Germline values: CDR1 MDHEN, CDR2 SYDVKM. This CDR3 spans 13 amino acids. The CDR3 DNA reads TGTGCCAGCAGTTTATGGCTAGCCGGGGAGCTGTTTTTT. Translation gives CASSLWLAGELFF.

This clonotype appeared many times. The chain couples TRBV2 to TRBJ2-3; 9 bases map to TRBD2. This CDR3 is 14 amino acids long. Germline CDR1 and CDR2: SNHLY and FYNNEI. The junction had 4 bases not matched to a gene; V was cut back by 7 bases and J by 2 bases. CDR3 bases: TGTGCCAGCAAGCCTAGCGGGATCACAGATACGCAGTATTTT. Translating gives CASKPSGITDTQYF.

This chain's CDR3 is CASSPTRQGAPRGYGYTF. The DNA for the CDR3 is TGTGCCAGCAGCCCAACCCGACAGGGTGCCCCCCGGGGCTATGGCTACACCTTC. The chain couples TRBV6-1 to TRBJ1-2, with 7 bases fitting TRBD1. V lost 6 bases, J lost 4 bases, and 20 bases stayed unmatched. This CDR3 has 18 amino acids. Germline V lookup: CDR1 MNHNS, CDR2 SASEGT.

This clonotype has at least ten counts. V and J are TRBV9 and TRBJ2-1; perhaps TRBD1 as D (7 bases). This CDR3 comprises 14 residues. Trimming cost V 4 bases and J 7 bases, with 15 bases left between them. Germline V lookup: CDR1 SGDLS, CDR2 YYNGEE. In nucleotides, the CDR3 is TGTGCCAGCAGCCCGCCAGGGGGGTGGAATGAGCAGTTCTTC. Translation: CASSPPGGWNEQFF.

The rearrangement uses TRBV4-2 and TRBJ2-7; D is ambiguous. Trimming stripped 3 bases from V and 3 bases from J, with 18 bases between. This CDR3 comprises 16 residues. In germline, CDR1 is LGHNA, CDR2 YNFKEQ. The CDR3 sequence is CASSQDPRTLVYEQYF. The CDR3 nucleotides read TGTGCCAGCAGCCAGGACCCCCGGACGCTTGTCTACGAGCAGTACTTC.

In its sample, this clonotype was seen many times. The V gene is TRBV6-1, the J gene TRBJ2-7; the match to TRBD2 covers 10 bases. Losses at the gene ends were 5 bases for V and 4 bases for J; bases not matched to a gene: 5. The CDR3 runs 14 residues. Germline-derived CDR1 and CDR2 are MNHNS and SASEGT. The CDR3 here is CASSREREGYEQYF. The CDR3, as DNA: TGTGCCAGCAGTCGCGAGCGGGAGGGGTACGAGCAGTACTTC.

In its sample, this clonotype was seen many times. The CDR3 nucleotides read TGCGCCAGCAGCTTGGTAGCGGATTTCTCCTACAATGAGCAGTTCTTC. Translating gives CASSLVADFSYNEQFF. The genes are TRBV5-1 and TRBJ2-1; tentative D call: TRBD2 (6 bases). The CDR3 sequence is 16 residues long. Trimming cost V 0 bases and J 0 bases, with 10 bases left between them. CDR1 and CDR2 (germline): SGHRS, YFSETQ.

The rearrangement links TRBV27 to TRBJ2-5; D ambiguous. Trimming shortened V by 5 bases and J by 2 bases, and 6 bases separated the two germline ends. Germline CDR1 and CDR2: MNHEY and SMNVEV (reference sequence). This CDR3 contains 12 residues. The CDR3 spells CASSGPQETQYF. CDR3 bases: TGTGCCAGCAGTGGACCTCAAGAGACCCAGTACTTC.

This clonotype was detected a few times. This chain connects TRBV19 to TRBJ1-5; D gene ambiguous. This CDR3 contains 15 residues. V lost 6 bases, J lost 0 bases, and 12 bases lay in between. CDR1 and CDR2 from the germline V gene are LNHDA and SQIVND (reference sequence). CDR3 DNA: TGTGCCAGTAGGGTGGCGGAGTATAGCAATCAGCCCCAGCATTTT. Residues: CASRVAEYSNQPQHF.

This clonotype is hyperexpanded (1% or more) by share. The CDR3, as DNA: TGTGCCAGCAGTTACTACGGAGGGACCGGGACTCGAGAGACCCAGTACTTC. As protein: CASSYYGGTGTRETQYF. V gene TRBV6-5 combines with J gene TRBJ2-5; D might be TRBD2 (6 bases). Germline V lookup: CDR1 MNHEY, CDR2 SVGAGI. This CDR3 comprises 17 residues. V lost 1 base and J lost 4, with 19 bases in between.

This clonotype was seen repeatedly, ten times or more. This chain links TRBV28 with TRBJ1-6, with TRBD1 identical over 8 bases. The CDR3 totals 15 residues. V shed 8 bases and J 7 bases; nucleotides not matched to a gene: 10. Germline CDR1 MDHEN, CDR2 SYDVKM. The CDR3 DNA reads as TGTGCCAGCTGGGGTGGGACAGGAAAAAATTCACCCCTCCACTTT. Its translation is CASWGGTGKNSPLHF. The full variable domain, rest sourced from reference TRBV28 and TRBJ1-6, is DVKVTQSSRYLVKRTGEKVFLECVQDMDHENMFWYRQDPGLGLRLIYFSYDVKMKEKGDIPEGYSVSREKKERFSLILESASTNQTSMYLCASWGGTGKNSPLHFGNGTRLTVT.

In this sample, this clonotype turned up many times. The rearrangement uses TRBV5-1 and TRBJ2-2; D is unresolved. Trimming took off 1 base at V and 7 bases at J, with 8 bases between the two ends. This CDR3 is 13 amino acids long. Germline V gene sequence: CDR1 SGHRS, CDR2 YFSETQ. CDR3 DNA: TGCGCCAGCAGCTTGAACAGAATCGGGGAGCTGTTTTTT. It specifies CASSLNRIGELFF.

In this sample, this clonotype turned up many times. CDR3 loop: CATSSGREGGIFYEQFF. CDR3 in DNA: TGTGCCACCAGCAGCGGGAGGGAGGGAGGTATATTCTATGAGCAGTTCTTC. This rearrangement joins TRBV15 to TRBJ2-1; 8 bases match TRBD2. This CDR3 contains 17 residues. Per germline, CDR1 LNHNV and CDR2 YYDKDF (reference sequence). V lost 3 bases to trimming and J lost 8 bases; unmatched junction nucleotides: 15.